The clone carrying this T cell receptor beta chain is a singleton in its sample. Antigen: not known. These data originate in a study of shared clonotypes between healthy human individuals. Clones were sequenced by immunoSEQ multiplex PCR, and TCRdb holds only the in-frame ones, with some missing. The data show about 490,000 clones, 79% seen once. Study findings and constraints: Among donors, clonotype sharing was expected to be affected by sequencing depth. Tissues were not sampled, only blood, and their repertoires likely differ.

The clonotype comes from a woman between 40 and 55 years old in good health. Some clones in this sample may be carry-over from other donors' samples. The sequenced sample was PBMCs.

CDR3 coding DNA: TGTGCCTCCACCGAGGGCTACTACAATGAGCAGTTCTTC. Translated: CASTEGYYNEQFF. The chain uses TRBV30 and TRBJ2-1; possible D gene TRBD2, 5 bases. The CDR3 sequence is 13 residues long. Germline CDR1 is GTSNPN and CDR2 is SVGIG (reference sequence). V lost 7 bases, J lost 3 bases, and 13 bases lay in between.